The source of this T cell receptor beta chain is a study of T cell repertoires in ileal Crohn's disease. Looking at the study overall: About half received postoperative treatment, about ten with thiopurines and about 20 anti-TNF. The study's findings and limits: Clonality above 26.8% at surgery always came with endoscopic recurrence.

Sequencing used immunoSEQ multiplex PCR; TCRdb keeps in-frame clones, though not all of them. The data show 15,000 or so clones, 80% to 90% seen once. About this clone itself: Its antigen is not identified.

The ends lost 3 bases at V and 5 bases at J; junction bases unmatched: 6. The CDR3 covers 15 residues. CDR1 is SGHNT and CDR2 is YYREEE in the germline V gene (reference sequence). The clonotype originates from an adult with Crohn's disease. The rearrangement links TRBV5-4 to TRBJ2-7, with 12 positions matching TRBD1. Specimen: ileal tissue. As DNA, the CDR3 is TGTGCCAGCAGCTCACTCGGGACAGGGGGCCACGAGCAGTACTTC. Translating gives CASSSLGTGGHEQYF.